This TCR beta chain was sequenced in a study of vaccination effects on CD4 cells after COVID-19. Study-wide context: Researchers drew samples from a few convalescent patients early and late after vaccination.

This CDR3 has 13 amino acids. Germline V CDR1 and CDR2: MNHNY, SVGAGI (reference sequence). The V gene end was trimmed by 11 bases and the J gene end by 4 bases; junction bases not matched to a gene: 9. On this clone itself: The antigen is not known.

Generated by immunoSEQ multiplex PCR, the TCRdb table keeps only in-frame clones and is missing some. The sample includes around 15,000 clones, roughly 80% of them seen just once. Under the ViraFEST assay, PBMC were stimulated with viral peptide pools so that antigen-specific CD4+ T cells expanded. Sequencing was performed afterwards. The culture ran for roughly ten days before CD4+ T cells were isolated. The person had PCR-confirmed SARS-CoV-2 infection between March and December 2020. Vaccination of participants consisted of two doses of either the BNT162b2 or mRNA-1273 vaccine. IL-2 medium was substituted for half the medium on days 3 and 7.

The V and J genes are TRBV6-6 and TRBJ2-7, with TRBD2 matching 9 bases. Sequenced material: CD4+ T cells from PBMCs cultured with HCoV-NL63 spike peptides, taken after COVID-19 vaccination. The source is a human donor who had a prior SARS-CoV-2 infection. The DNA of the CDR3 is TGTGCCGCCGCGGGGCTAGCGGGGTACGAGCAGTACTTC. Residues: CAAAGLAGYEQYF.